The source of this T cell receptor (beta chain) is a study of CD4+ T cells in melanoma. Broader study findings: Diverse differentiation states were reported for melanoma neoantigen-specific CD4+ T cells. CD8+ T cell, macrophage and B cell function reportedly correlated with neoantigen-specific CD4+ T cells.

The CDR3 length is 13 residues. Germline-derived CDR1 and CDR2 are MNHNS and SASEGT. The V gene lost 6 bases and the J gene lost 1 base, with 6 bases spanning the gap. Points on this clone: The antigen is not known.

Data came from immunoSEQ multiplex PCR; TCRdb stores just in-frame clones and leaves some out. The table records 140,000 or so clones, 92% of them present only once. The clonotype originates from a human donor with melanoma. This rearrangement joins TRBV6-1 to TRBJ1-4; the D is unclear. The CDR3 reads CASRTLTNEKLFF. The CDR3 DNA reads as TGTGCCAGCAGGACACTAACTAATGAAAAACTGTTTTTT.